This record concerns one T cell receptor beta chain sequence. This sample is drawn from a study of human T cells and chemical hapten exposure. In germline, CDR1 is SGHDT, CDR2 YYEEEE. V gave up 1 base and J gave up 0 bases, with 13 bases separating them. This CDR3 region has 16 residues. TCRdb reanalysed the RACE reads using MiXCR and keeps one entry per CDR3 protein. Here the sample spans about 110,000 distinct CDR3 sequences, around 12% being singletons. Time point described: pre-sensitization, week 0. Sample treatment: therapeutic diphenylcyclopropenone sensitization with weekly scalp DPC. The material was whole blood, obtained in connection with sensitization to the hapten diphenylcyclopropenone (DPC). The source of this sequence is a woman in her 50s with alopecia areata. Some clones in this sample may be carry-over from other donors' samples. V and J are TRBV5-6 and TRBJ1-1; D unclear. Here the CDR3 reads CASSLFIGQMNTEAFF. CDR3 DNA sequence: TGTGCCAGCAGCTTGTTCATAGGGCAGATGAACACTGAAGCTTTCTTT. Filled out from reference TRBV5-6 and TRBJ1-1, the complete variable domain reads DAGVTQSPTHLIKTRGQQVTLRCSPKSGHDTVSWYQQALGQGPQFIFQYYEEEERQRGNFPDRFSGHQFPNYSSELNVNALLLGDSALYLCASSLFIGQMNTEAFFGQGTRLTVV.